Each of the 9 T cell receptor beta chains below was sequenced from the same sample in a study of patients with pleural tuberculosis. MiXCR was run by TCRdb on the reads, yielding one entry per CDR3 protein. This table has around 54,000 distinct CDR3 sequences, less than 8% appearing once. The receptor set was obtained from a human donor with pleural tuberculosis.

This clonotype was seen repeatedly, ten times or more. The chain combines TRBV28 with TRBJ2-1; D is unclear. Germline loops: CDR1 MDHEN, CDR2 SYDVKM. The CDR3 sequence is 14 residues long. Trimming took off 5 bases at V and 5 bases at J, with 13 bases between the two ends. CDR3 loop: CASSPRHGNNEQFF. DNA for the CDR3: TGTGCCAGCAGTCCACGGCATGGCAACAATGAGCAGTTCTTC.

The chain uses TRBV28 and TRBJ2-5; D is possibly TRBD1 (6 bases). Germline V gene lookup returns CDR1 MDHEN and CDR2 SYDVKM. The V end was cut by 8 bases, the J end by 2 bases, with 18 bases between. This CDR3 contains 15 residues. CDR3 DNA sequence: TGTGCCAGCGGAACAGGGTCTGCGGAGCAAGAGACCCAGTACTTC. It specifies CASGTGSAEQETQYF.

This clonotype was detected many times. Here the CDR3 DNA reads TGTGCCAGCAGCTCGGACAGGGTGAACACTGAAGCTTTCTTT. Protein sequence: CASSSDRVNTEAFF. The chain joins TRBV13 to TRBJ1-1; TRBD1 agrees at 8 bases. Trimming cost V 4 bases and J 0 bases; bases outside gene matches: 1. The germline gives CDR1 PRHDT, CDR2 FYEKMQ (reference sequence). CDR3 length equals 14 residues.

This clonotype showed up just a few times. The chain uses TRBV4-1 and TRBJ2-5; weak D call: TRBD2 (6 bases). Trimming took off 5 bases at V and 4 bases at J, with 20 bases between the two ends. The V gene's germline CDR1 is MGHRA and CDR2 YSYEKL. There are 16 residues in the CDR3. The CDR3 protein is CASSMWGGHRGETQYF. CDR3 nucleotides: TGCGCCAGCAGCATGTGGGGAGGACACCGTGGAGAGACCCAGTACTTC.

This clonotype was picked up many times. CDR3 in amino acids: CASSQPGNSPLHF. The DNA of the CDR3 is TGTGCCAGCAGCCAACCAGGGAATTCACCCCTCCACTTT. The chain couples TRBV4-2 to TRBJ1-6, with a weak D call TRBD1 (5 bases). This CDR3 spans 13 amino acids. V lost 2 bases to trimming and J lost 7 bases, with 6 bases between them. Germline CDR1 is LGHNA and CDR2 is YNFKEQ.

This clonotype was seen at least ten times. CDR3 nucleotide sequence: TGTGCCAGCACCAACCCGGAACGGTACGAGCAGTACTTC. Its protein product is CASTNPERYEQYF. The chain is built from TRBV2 and TRBJ2-7; D not resolved. CDR1 and CDR2 from the germline V gene are SNHLY and FYNNEI. Trimming stripped 7 bases from V and 4 bases from J, with 14 bases between. The CDR3 covers 13 residues.

This clonotype was counted ten times or more. The chain uses TRBV13 and TRBJ1-6, with unresolved D. The V gene's germline CDR1 is PRHDT and CDR2 FYEKMQ (reference sequence). V was shortened by 5 bases and J by 7 bases, with 18 bases between the two germline ends. The CDR3 covers 16 residues. The CDR3, as DNA: TGTGCCAGCAGCCCTAGGGAGGGTGGCCAGAATTCACCCCTCCACTTT. This encodes CASSPREGGQNSPLHF. Using reference TRBV13 and TRBJ1-6 for the parts outside the CDR3, the full variable domain is AAGVIQSPRHLIKEKRETATLKCYPIPRHDTVYWYQQGPGQDPQFLISFYEKMQSDKGSIPDRFSAQQFSDYHSELNMSSLELGDSALYFCASSPREGGQNSPLHFGNGTRLTVT.

Ten or more counts support this clonotype. V and J are TRBV20-1 and TRBJ2-7, with TRBD2 matching 7 bases. Germline trimming cut 6 bases from V and 3 bases from J; bases unmatched to any gene: 11. Germline CDR1 reads DFQATT; CDR2 reads SNEGSKA (reference sequence). The CDR3 runs to 14 residues. The CDR3 sequence is CSAHPSGENYEQYF. Written as DNA, the CDR3 is TGCAGTGCCCACCCTAGCGGAGAAAACTACGAGCAGTACTTC.

This clonotype occurred many times. The gene calls are TRBV6-1 and TRBJ2-1; D is undetermined. This CDR3 contains 14 residues. Trimming shortened V by 7 bases and J by 4 bases, and 14 bases separated the two germline ends. The germline V gene encodes CDR1 MNHNS and CDR2 SASEGT. CDR3 nucleotide sequence: TGTGCCAGCACCCCTAAGACTGTTTACAATGAGCAGTTCTTC. Translated, it gives CASTPKTVYNEQFF.